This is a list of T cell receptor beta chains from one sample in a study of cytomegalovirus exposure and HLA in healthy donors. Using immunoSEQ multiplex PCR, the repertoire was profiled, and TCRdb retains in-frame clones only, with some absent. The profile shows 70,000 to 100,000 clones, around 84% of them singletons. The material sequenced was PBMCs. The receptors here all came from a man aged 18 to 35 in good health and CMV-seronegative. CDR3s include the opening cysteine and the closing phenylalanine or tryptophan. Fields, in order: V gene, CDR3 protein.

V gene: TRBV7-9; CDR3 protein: CASSALIQNTEAFF
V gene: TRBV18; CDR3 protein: CASSPNTASTGELFF
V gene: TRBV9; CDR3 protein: CASSPGTAAYEQYF
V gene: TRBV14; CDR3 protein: CASSQTGQGKAFF
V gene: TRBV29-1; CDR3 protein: CSVEGTEAYEQYF
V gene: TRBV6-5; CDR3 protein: CASSYRDKTDTQYF
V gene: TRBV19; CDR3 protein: CASSIDPTGHYGYTF
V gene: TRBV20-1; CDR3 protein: CSARLGGEQFF
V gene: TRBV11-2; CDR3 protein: CASSQGTGGEKLFF
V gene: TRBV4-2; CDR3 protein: CASSQETSGGAWNIQYF
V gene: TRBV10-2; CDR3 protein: CASSGERQGIIDTQYF
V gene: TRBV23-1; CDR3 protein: CASSPFTSGGTYEQYF
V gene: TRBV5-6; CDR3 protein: CASSLQDRDHYGYTF
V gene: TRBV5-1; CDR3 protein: CASSPDSSLDTDTQYF
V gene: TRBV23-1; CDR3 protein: CASSQLGQGAETQYF
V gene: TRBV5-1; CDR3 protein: CASSPTTGVTEAFF
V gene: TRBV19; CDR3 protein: CASSIGRHRGGSYNEQFF
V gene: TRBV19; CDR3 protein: CASRPTTNRDTQYF
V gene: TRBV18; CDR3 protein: CASSPSGPSTGELFF
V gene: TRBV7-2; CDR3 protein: CASSLIIRGLAKNIQYF
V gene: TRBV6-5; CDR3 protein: CASSYSSGTDTHEQYF
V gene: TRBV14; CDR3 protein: CASRGPGGAGDTQYF
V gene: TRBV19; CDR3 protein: CASRPGTLGEQYF
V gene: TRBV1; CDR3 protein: CTSSQPVGRGYEQYF
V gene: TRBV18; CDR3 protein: CASSPPGRGGSPLHF
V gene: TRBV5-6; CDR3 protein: CASSLTGASTDTQYF
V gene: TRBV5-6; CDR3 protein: CASRTAGGDTEAFF
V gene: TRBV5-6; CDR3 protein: CASSLARAGGAYNEQFF
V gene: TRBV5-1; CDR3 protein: CASSFRSGDTGELFF
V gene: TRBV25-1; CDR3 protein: CASREQGLDTEAFF
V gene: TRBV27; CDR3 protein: CASSLNGQGRGLFF
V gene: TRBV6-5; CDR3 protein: CASSSNRGKYYGYTF
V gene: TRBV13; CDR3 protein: CASSLQSPYEQYF